The 28 T cell receptor beta chains presented below share a single source sample, sequenced in a study of cytotoxic CD8 clonotypes in ibrutinib-treated CLL (dated by TCRdb to the early 2020s). The intended sense of this specimen's time point label: 20 to 25 months on ibrutinib. Libraries came from the immunoSEQ multiplex PCR assay. The clones in this table, taken by TCRdb from immuneACCESS, are in-frame only. Not every clone is retained; where verified, under half of the shortfall comes from an unresolved V gene, and the cause of the rest is unknown. In this sample the table shows around 26,000 clones, 75% to 85% of which occur a single time. The ten most abundant clones make up 6.5% to 8% of the sample. This specimen was PBMCs, taken after 24 months of ibrutinib treatment. The receptors come from a human donor with chronic lymphocytic leukemia.

The chain recombines TRBV11-1 with TRBJ1-2; 7 positions agree with TRBD1. CDR1 and CDR2 (germline): SGHAT, FQDESV (reference sequence). CDR3 length equals 15 residues. The trim removed 5 bases at V and 4 bases at J, leaving 10 bases unmatched. CDR3 DNA sequence: TGTGCCAGCAGCCCTCCGATGGGACAGCTCTATGGCTACACCTTC. It specifies CASSPPMGQLYGYTF.

V usage is TRBV18 and J usage is TRBJ1-2; D might be TRBD1 (6 bases). Between the trimmed V and J ends, which lost 5 bases and 5 bases, there was a span of 21 bases. This CDR3 has 16 residues. Germline-derived CDR1 and CDR2 are KGHSH and LQKENI. CDR3 region: CASSSASGGQTYGYTF. The CDR3 DNA reads as TGTGCCAGCTCATCCGCCTCGGGGGGGCAGACTTATGGCTACACCTTC.

The CDR3, as DNA: TGTGCCACCAGCAGAGATCTAGTCGCAAACACCATATATTTT. It encodes CATSRDLVANTIYF. The gene calls are TRBV15 and TRBJ1-3; no reliable D call. The germline V and J ends were trimmed by 0 bases and 6 bases, with 9 bases remaining between them. This CDR3 spans 14 amino acids. The germline V gene has CDR1 LNHNV and CDR2 YYDKDF (reference sequence).

The rearrangement links TRBV5-1 to TRBJ1-6, with unresolved D. V was trimmed by 5 bases and J by 14 bases, leaving 23 bases between them. CDR1 SGHRS and CDR2 YFSETQ come from the germline V gene. The CDR3 totals 15 residues. CDR3 sequence (DNA): TGCGCCAGCAGTCCCGATGGCGGGGATTATGGGTCCCTCCACTTT. Translating gives CASSPDGGDYGSLHF.

This chain connects TRBV19 to TRBJ2-2, with D maybe TRBD1 (6 bases). The germline gives CDR1 LNHDA, CDR2 SQIVND (reference sequence). There are 15 residues in the CDR3. Trimming left V 6 bases short and J 6 bases short, with 17 bases between. CDR3 nucleotides: TGTGCCAGTAGCGACGACAGGTACTATTCCGGGGAGCTGTTTTTT. Residues: CASSDDRYYSGELFF.

The chain recombines TRBV2 with TRBJ2-3; the D is unclear. The CDR3 spans 12 residues. Per the germline V gene, CDR1 is SNHLY and CDR2 is FYNNEI. Trimming pared 6 bases from V and 4 bases from J, leaving 8 bases between. CDR3 loop: CASRTLPDTQYF. The CDR3 DNA sequence: TGTGCCAGCAGGACGTTGCCAGATACGCAGTATTTT. The full variable domain, completed using reference TRBV2 and TRBJ2-3, is EPEVTQTPSHQVTQMGQEVILRCVPISNHLYFYWYRQILGQKVEFLVSFYNNEISEKSEIFDDQFSVERPDGSNFTLKIRSTKLEDSAMYFCASRTLPDTQYFGPGTRLTVL.

The rearrangement links TRBV6-1 to TRBJ1-6; D call uncertain. Trimming took 3 bases from V and 5 from J, leaving 8 bases between them. CDR1 and CDR2 (germline): MNHNS, SASEGT. CDR3 length: 14 residues. CDR3 sequence: CASSEARDNSPLHF. In DNA, the CDR3 is TGTGCCAGCAGTGAGGCCAGAGATAATTCACCCCTCCACTTT.

J is TRBJ2-7 and V is TRBV7-9; no reliable D call. Trimming took off 4 bases at V and 3 bases at J, with 7 bases between the two ends. Germline lookup yields CDR1 SEHNR and CDR2 FQNEAQ (reference sequence). There are 12 residues in the CDR3. Written as DNA, the CDR3 is TGTGCCAGCAGCTCGGATGTCTACGAGCAGTACTTC. It specifies CASSSDVYEQYF. Full variable domain (remainder filled in from reference TRBV7-9 and TRBJ2-7): DTGVSQNPRHKITKRGQNVTFRCDPISEHNRLYWYRQTLGQGPEFLTYFQNEAQLEKSRLLSDRFSAERPKGSFSTLEIQRTEQGDSAMYLCASSSDVYEQYFGPGTRLTVT.

This clone has only a few counts. The chain joins TRBV7-2 to TRBJ2-2, with 7 nucleotides matching TRBD1. This CDR3 is built from 15 residues. V was clipped by 5 bases and J by 7 bases; unmatched bases: 10. The germline gives CDR1 SGHTA, CDR2 FQGNSA. DNA for the CDR3: TGTGCCAGCAGCCTGCGACAGGGTGGTGACGGGGAGCTGTTTTTT. Protein: CASSLRQGGDGELFF.

The V gene is TRBV6-6, the J gene TRBJ1-5; no clear D. Germline CDR1 is MNHNY and CDR2 is SVGAGI (reference sequence). The CDR3 runs to 13 residues. The V end lost 6 bases, the J end lost 7 bases, and 13 bases lay between the germline ends. CDR3 bases: TGTGCCAGCAGCCCCAACCTGTACCAGCCCCAGCATTTT. The encoded protein is CASSPNLYQPQHF.

V is TRBV19 and J is TRBJ1-1, with 7 bases matching TRBD1. CDR1 and CDR2 from the germline V gene are LNHDA and SQIVND (reference sequence). The CDR3 has 16 amino acids. V was pared by 7 bases and J by 1 base, with 12 bases of the junction left unmatched. CDR3 nucleotide sequence: TGTGCCAGTAATGTCGACAGGGAGTTTCGGAACACTGAAGCTTTCTTT. Its protein is CASNVDREFRNTEAFF.

The chain couples TRBV6-6 to TRBJ1-2, with a tentative D call TRBD1 (5 bases). The CDR3 totals 15 residues. The V gene's germline CDR1 is MNHNY and CDR2 SVGAGI (reference sequence). Trimming took off 6 bases at V and 1 base at J, with 15 bases between the two ends. The CDR3 bases are TGTGCCAGCAGCCGAACCGGGGGAAATAACTATGGCTACACCTTC. It yields the protein CASSRTGGNNYGYTF.

V is TRBV6-6 and J is TRBJ2-3; TRBD1 or TRBD2 may be the D gene (5 bases each). Trimming cost V 2 bases and J 6 bases, with 15 bases left between them. Germline CDR1 reads MNHNY; CDR2 reads SVGAGI (reference sequence). The CDR3 covers 15 residues. The CDR3 nucleotides are TGTGCCAGCAGTTACGGGGGACCGAAAAGGGATACGCAGTATTTT. Translation: CASSYGGPKRDTQYF.

The chain employs TRBV7-8 and TRBJ1-5; D ambiguous. V was shortened by 5 bases and J by 5 bases, with 10 bases between the two germline ends. Germline V gives CDR1 SGHVS, CDR2 FQNEAQ. The length of the CDR3 is 13 residues. The CDR3 DNA reads TGTGCCAGCAGCCCCCTACCCGATCAGCCCCAGCATTTT. This encodes CASSPLPDQPQHF.

This clone turned up a few times. The V gene is TRBV27, the J gene TRBJ2-1; TRBD2 matches at 7 bases. The V gene's germline CDR1 is MNHEY and CDR2 SMNVEV (reference sequence). The CDR3 has 13 residues. The V gene end was trimmed by 7 bases and the J gene end by 9 bases; junction bases not matched to a gene: 9. The CDR3: CASNGGSSLEQFF. Here the CDR3 DNA reads TGTGCCAGCAACGGCGGGAGTTCGCTTGAGCAGTTCTTC.

The chain is built from TRBV11-3 and TRBJ1-6; the D gene is possibly TRBD1 (5 bases). Germline CDR1 SGHNT, CDR2 YENEEA. The CDR3 has 13 residues. Trimming left V 5 bases short and J 14 bases short, with 16 bases between. The CDR3: CASSPGRGKALHF. CDR3 nucleotide sequence: TGTGCCAGCAGCCCGGGACGCGGGAAGGCCCTCCACTTT.

With respect to this clone: One end of the junction does not line up with germline, which may come from a read error. The DNA for the CDR3 is TGTGCTAGCAGCCAATTACCGGGACAGGGGTCCGGGGAGCTGTTTTTT. This codes for CASSQLPGQGSGELFF. The rearrangement links TRBV7-7 to TRBJ2-2; 10 positions agree with TRBD1. The CDR3 loop spans 16 amino acids. Germline CDR1 and CDR2: SSHAT and FNYEAQ (reference sequence).

The rearrangement joins TRBV5-1 to TRBJ2-3; maybe TRBD2 (6 bases). V was pared by 4 bases and J by 2 bases, with 14 bases between. This CDR3 spans 15 amino acids. Germline loops: CDR1 SGHRS, CDR2 YFSETQ. The CDR3 bases are TGCGCCAGCAGCCCGCCGACTAGGATCACAGATACGCAGTATTTT. Its protein is CASSPPTRITDTQYF.

The chain recombines TRBV19 with TRBJ2-7; a weak D match, TRBD1 (6 bases). CDR1 is LNHDA, CDR2 SQIVND, per germline (reference sequence). The CDR3 covers 11 residues. Trimming removed 6 bases from V and 6 bases from J, with 9 bases in between. CDR3 DNA: TGTGCCAGTAGAACAGGGTTCGAGCAGTACTTC. As protein: CASRTGFEQYF.

The rearrangement links TRBV2 to TRBJ1-1; possibly TRBD1 for D (5 bases). The length of the CDR3 is 18 residues. V was pared by 6 bases and J by 3 bases, with 26 bases between. CDR1 is SNHLY and CDR2 is FYNNEI in the germline V gene. The CDR3 DNA reads TGTGCCAGCAGCCCTGTAGGGTTCTGGGCGGGGGGAGACACTGAAGCTTTCTTT. Encoded protein: CASSPVGFWAGGDTEAFF.

This chain joins TRBV19 and TRBJ1-5, with D possibly TRBD1 on 6 matching bases. The germline V gene encodes CDR1 LNHDA and CDR2 SQIVND (reference sequence). The CDR3 runs to 13 residues. The V end was cut by 4 bases, the J end by 5 bases, with 9 bases between. CDR3 in amino acids: CASSTAGDQPQHF. CDR3 coding DNA: TGTGCCAGTAGTACGGCAGGGGATCAGCCCCAGCATTTT.

The chain has TRBV7-3 and TRBJ1-1; 8 positions match TRBD1. The CDR3 is 13 amino acids. V lost 4 bases, J lost 10 bases, and 8 bases stayed unmatched. Germline V gene lookup returns CDR1 SGHTA and CDR2 FQGTGA. In DNA form, the CDR3 reads TGTGCCAGCAGCTCCACCAGGACAGGGAGAGCTTTCTTT. Amino acids: CASSSTRTGRAFF. The variable domain in full, with the rest retrieved from reference TRBV7-3 and TRBJ1-1, is GAGVSQTPSNKVTEKGKYVELRCDPISGHTALYWYRQSLGQGPEFLIYFQGTGAADDSGLPNDRFFAVRPEGSVSTLKIQRTERGDSAVYLCASSSTRTGRAFFGQGTRLTVV.

CDR3 in DNA: TGTGCCAGCAGTTACACGACAGAATACGAGCAGTACTTC. It codes for CASSYTTEYEQYF. The gene calls are TRBV6-5 and TRBJ2-7; tentatively, D is TRBD1 (5 bases). V gave up 2 bases and J gave up 4 bases, with 9 bases separating them. CDR3 length equals 13 residues. Germline values: CDR1 MNHEY, CDR2 SVGAGI.

A remark on this clone: At one of its ends the junction is not consistent with the germline gene, which may arise from a read error. The J gene is TRBJ2-1, the V gene TRBV2, with 10 bases matching TRBD2. This CDR3 has 15 amino acids. CDR1 SNHLY and CDR2 FYNNEI come from the germline V gene. The CDR3, as DNA: TGTGCCAGCATGGGTGAGCTAGCGGGGGCCAATGGGCAGTTCTTC. Its protein product is CASMGELAGANGQFF.

The chain joins TRBV5-1 to TRBJ1-4; D ambiguous. CDR1 and CDR2 from the germline V gene are SGHRS and YFSETQ. The CDR3 runs 15 residues. V shed 4 bases and J shed 6 bases, with 16 bases lying between them. CDR3 coding DNA: TGCGCCAGCAGCCTGACGGCCGGGAGTGATGAAAAACTGTTTTTT. Encoded protein: CASSLTAGSDEKLFF.

This sequence joins TRBV6-6 and TRBJ1-5; D not certain. Trimming pared 0 bases from V and 7 bases from J, leaving 10 bases between. Germline V gene lookup returns CDR1 MNHNY and CDR2 SVGAGI (reference sequence). The CDR3 is made up of 14 amino acids. The CDR3 reads CASSYSIGAQPQHF. In nucleotides, the CDR3 is TGTGCCAGCAGTTACTCGATCGGAGCCCAGCCCCAGCATTTT.

The V gene is TRBV6-5, the J gene TRBJ1-1, with 7 bases identical to TRBD1. The V segment lost 7 bases and the J segment 1 base; nucleotides outside the gene matches: 9. The length of the CDR3 is 15 residues. Germline V gene sequence: CDR1 MNHEY, CDR2 SVGAGI. The CDR3 bases are TGTGCCAGCACCGGGACAGTTTATGGGAACACTGAAGCTTTCTTT. Protein sequence: CASTGTVYGNTEAFF.

V gene TRBV5-6 combines with J gene TRBJ1-1, with 7 bases lining up with TRBD1. There are 16 residues in the CDR3. Germline CDR1 SGHDT, CDR2 YYEEEE. Trimming removed 2 bases from V and 1 base from J; junction bases left unmatched: 8. CDR3 sequence: CASSFIRGPGNTEAFF. DNA of the CDR3: TGTGCCAGCAGCTTTATTAGGGGGCCGGGGAACACTGAAGCTTTCTTT.